This T cell receptor (beta chain) appears in the sequencing data of a study of blood T cell repertoires in COVID-19. In the authors' workflow: Estimates of nucleated cell counts were drawn from the amplification of reference gene primers. Libraries were prepared by immunoSEQ multiplex PCR; TCRdb keeps only in-frame clonotypes and omits some of them. V and J calls and clone size are copied from that table; D and trimming were computed from the DNA. The sample shows 260,000 or so clones, approximately 91% of them seen only once. The CDR3 contains 18 residues. CDR1 is LNHNV, CDR2 YYDKDF, per germline (reference sequence). V was pared by 1 base and J by 1 base, with 6 bases of the junction left unmatched.

Source material: peripheral blood. This sequence was found in a human donor in a cohort sampled during active COVID-19. This chain connects TRBV15 to TRBJ2-4; 11 bases are shared with TRBD2. This CDR3 reads CATSRGSGGASAKNIQYF. CDR3 coding DNA: TGTGCCACCAGCAGAGGTAGCGGGGGGGCCTCGGCCAAAAACATTCAGTACTTC.